This entry lists 18 T cell receptor beta chains sequenced from one sample in a study of T-cell memory formation after mild COVID-19. TCRdb re-called the 5' RACE reads through MiXCR, storing one row per CDR3 protein. Of about 400,000 distinct CDR3 sequences in the sample, about 20% were seen once. Sequenced sample: PBMCs or a T cell subset sorted from them (not recorded which). Every receptor here comes from a man younger than 35 who had mild COVID-19 (a few samples of this study predate the infection). Cell type and time point are not known.

This clonotype was seen only a few times. The rearrangement joins TRBV7-8 to TRBJ2-3, with D perhaps matching TRBD1 or TRBD2 (5 bases each). This CDR3 has 15 residues. V dropped 3 bases and J dropped 3 bases, with 13 bases sitting between them. Germline V lookup: CDR1 SGHVS, CDR2 FQNEAQ. CDR3 in amino acids: CASSLGRLRTDTQYF. CDR3 sequence (DNA): TGTGCCAGCAGCTTGGGACGGTTAAGAACAGATACGCAGTATTTT.

V usage is TRBV29-1 and J usage is TRBJ2-1, with D perhaps assigned TRBD1 or TRBD2 (5 bases each). The CDR3 contains 12 residues. Trimming took 7 bases from V and 10 from J, leaving 17 bases between them. Germline CDR1 SQVTM, CDR2 ANQGSEA. This CDR3 is CSAHQRGREQFF. The CDR3 nucleotides are TGCAGCGCGCATCAGAGGGGACGGGAGCAGTTCTTC.

This clonotype showed up many times. The chain uses TRBV5-4 and TRBJ1-2; 8 nucleotides agree with TRBD1. Trimming at V came to 0 bases and at J to 4 bases, leaving 2 bases not matched to a gene. CDR1 is SGHNT, CDR2 YYREEE, per germline (reference sequence). CDR3 size: 14 residues. Here the CDR3 reads CASSLGQGSYGYTF. DNA for the CDR3: TGTGCCAGCAGCTTGGGACAGGGGAGCTATGGCTACACCTTC.

The chain is built from TRBV11-2 and TRBJ1-2; 7 nucleotides agree with TRBD1. The CDR3 covers 14 residues. The junction had 8 bases not matched to a gene; V was cut back by 5 bases and J by 5 bases. CDR1 is SGHAT, CDR2 FQNNGV, per germline. The CDR3 DNA is TGTGCCAGCAGCACCTCGACAGGGTATTATGGCTACACCTTC. Amino acids: CASSTSTGYYGYTF.

This clonotype has ten or more counts. The CDR3 DNA sequence: TGTGCCAGTCTCGGACAGGGCCGAGGTAATCAGCCCCAGCATTTT. Translation gives CASLGQGRGNQPQHF. The genes are TRBV6-2 or TRBV6-3 and TRBJ1-5, with 8 bases aligning to TRBD1. The CDR3 has 15 residues. Losses at the gene ends were 9 bases for V and 4 bases for J; bases not matched to a gene: 11. Germline CDR1 reads MNHEY; CDR2 reads SVGEGT.

This clonotype was picked up many times. The V call is TRBV7-3, the J call TRBJ2-5, with 7 bases fitting TRBD2. The CDR3 is 13 residues long. Per the germline V gene, CDR1 is SGHTA and CDR2 is FQGTGA. V was clipped by 5 bases and J by 5 bases; unmatched bases: 5. CDR3 bases: TGTGCCAGCAGCCTCAGGGAGGGGGAGACCCAGTACTTC. It yields the protein CASSLREGETQYF.

This clonotype was observed a handful of times. The rearrangement joins TRBV24-1 to TRBJ2-1; D may be TRBD1 (6 bases). Germline CDR1 reads KGHDR; CDR2 reads SFDVKD. V lost 2 bases and J lost 6, with 10 bases in between. The CDR3 consists of 14 residues. CDR3 sequence: CATSDYEGVNEQFF. Written as DNA, the CDR3 is TGTGCCACCAGTGATTACGAGGGGGTCAATGAGCAGTTCTTC.

The chain is built from TRBV30 and TRBJ1-3, with D perhaps TRBD1 (5 bases). CDR1 and CDR2 (germline): GTSNPN, SVGIG (reference sequence). CDR3 length equals 13 residues. V lost 4 bases and J 7 bases, leaving 14 bases between the germline ends. CDR3 DNA: TGTGCCTGGACCGGGACTGTCCCGAACACCATATATTTT. Amino acid sequence: CAWTGTVPNTIYF.

The V call is TRBV20-1, the J call TRBJ2-3, with 9 nucleotides matching TRBD2. From germline, CDR1 is DFQATT and CDR2 SNEGSKA (reference sequence). This CDR3 comprises 13 residues. J gave up 4 bases and V 3 bases, and 2 bases lay outside the gene matches. DNA of the CDR3: TGCAGTGCTAGGAGCGGGGGGCCAGATACGCAGTATTTT. Its translation: CSARSGGPDTQYF.

CDR3 loop: CAISEATSGVSTDTQYF. The CDR3 nucleotides read TGTGCCATCAGTGAAGCTACTAGCGGGGTTTCCACAGATACGCAGTATTTT. This chain uses TRBV10-3 with TRBJ2-3; 10 bases line up with TRBD2. The CDR3 consists of 17 residues. CDR1 is ENHRY, CDR2 SYGVKD, per germline. V lost 3 bases, J lost 2 bases, and 8 bases stayed unmatched.

This clonotype turned up a few times. The CDR3 DNA reads as TGTGCCAGCAGTTCAACGACAGGGATCGGACTGTTTTTT. Protein sequence: CASSSTTGIGLFF. V gene TRBV6-6 combines with J gene TRBJ1-4; 7 bases align to TRBD1. Germline-derived CDR1 and CDR2 are MNHNY and SVGAGI (reference sequence). This CDR3 has 13 residues. V was clipped by 4 bases and J by 13 bases; unmatched bases: 9.

As DNA, the CDR3 is TGCAGTGCTAGCCCCGTTGGGGGACAGAGGAACACTGAAGCTTTCTTT. Translated: CSASPVGGQRNTEAFF. The chain links TRBV20-1 to TRBJ1-1, with 7 bases that match TRBD1. Trimming at V came to 3 bases and at J to 1 base, leaving 11 bases not matched to a gene. Germline CDR1 reads DFQATT; CDR2 reads SNEGSKA (reference sequence). This CDR3 has 16 amino acids.

This chain joins TRBV2 and TRBJ1-2; D not certain. The germline V gene has CDR1 SNHLY and CDR2 FYNNEI. This CDR3 has 12 residues. V was clipped by 4 bases and J by 5 bases, with 8 bases between them. CDR3 loop: CASSAGLYGYTF. CDR3 coding DNA: TGTGCCAGCAGTGCCGGCCTTTATGGCTACACCTTC.

This clonotype was found a few times. The chain uses TRBV4-1 and TRBJ2-5; D possibly corresponds to TRBD2 (5 bases). The germline gives CDR1 MGHRA, CDR2 YSYEKL. V was pared by 1 base and J by 5 bases, with 14 bases between. The CDR3 covers 15 residues. DNA of the CDR3: TGCGCCAGCAGCCAAGCGAGGGCAGCCGGGGAGACCCAGTACTTC. Translated: CASSQARAAGETQYF.

There are a few counts of this clonotype. The chain joins TRBV11-2 to TRBJ2-2; D not certain. From germline, CDR1 is SGHAT and CDR2 FQNNGV. Trimming removed 8 bases at V and 2 bases at J, with 12 bases between. This CDR3 contains 14 residues. The CDR3 protein is CASLNPLNTGELFF. DNA of the CDR3: TGTGCCAGCCTAAATCCCTTAAACACCGGGGAGCTGTTTTTT.

This clonotype was found a few times. This chain joins TRBV12-3 or TRBV12-4 and TRBJ2-3, with TRBD2 identical over 9 bases. The CDR3 loop spans 17 amino acids. The trim removed 5 bases at V and 7 bases at J, leaving 16 bases unmatched. CDR3 sequence (DNA): TGTGCCAGCAGTGCGAGACTAGCGGCCCACAGATATTATACGCAGTATTTT. Its protein product is CASSARLAAHRYYTQYF.

DNA for the CDR3: TGTGCCATCAGTGAGACGGCGGGGACTCACAATGAGCAGTTCTTC. Amino acids: CAISETAGTHNEQFF. The gene calls are TRBV10-3 and TRBJ2-1, with D perhaps matching TRBD2 (6 bases). Germline CDR1 and CDR2: ENHRY and SYGVKD. This CDR3 comprises 15 residues. V shed 2 bases and J shed 5 bases, with 13 bases lying between them.

This clonotype was seen more than once but under ten times. The chain is built from TRBV20-1 and TRBJ1-1; D ambiguous. This CDR3 is 11 amino acids long. Germline-derived CDR1 and CDR2 are DFQATT and SNEGSKA (reference sequence). V was shortened by 2 bases and J by 3 bases, with 4 bases between the two germline ends. CDR3: CSARPYTEAFF. The DNA of the CDR3 is TGCAGTGCTAGACCATACACTGAAGCTTTCTTT.